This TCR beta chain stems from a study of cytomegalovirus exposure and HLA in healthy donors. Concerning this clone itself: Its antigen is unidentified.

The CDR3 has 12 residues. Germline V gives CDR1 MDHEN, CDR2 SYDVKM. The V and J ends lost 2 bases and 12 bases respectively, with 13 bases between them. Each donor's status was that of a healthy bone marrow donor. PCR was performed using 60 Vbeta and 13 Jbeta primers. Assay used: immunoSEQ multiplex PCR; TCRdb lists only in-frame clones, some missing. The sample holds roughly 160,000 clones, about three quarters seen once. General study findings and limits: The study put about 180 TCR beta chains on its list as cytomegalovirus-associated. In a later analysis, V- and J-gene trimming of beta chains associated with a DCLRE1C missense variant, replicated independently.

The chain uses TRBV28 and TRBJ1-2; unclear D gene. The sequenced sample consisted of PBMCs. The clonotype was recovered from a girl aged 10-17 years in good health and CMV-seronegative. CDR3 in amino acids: CASSLREGLNTF. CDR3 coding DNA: TGTGCCAGCAGTTTACGTGAGGGTCTGAACACCTTC.